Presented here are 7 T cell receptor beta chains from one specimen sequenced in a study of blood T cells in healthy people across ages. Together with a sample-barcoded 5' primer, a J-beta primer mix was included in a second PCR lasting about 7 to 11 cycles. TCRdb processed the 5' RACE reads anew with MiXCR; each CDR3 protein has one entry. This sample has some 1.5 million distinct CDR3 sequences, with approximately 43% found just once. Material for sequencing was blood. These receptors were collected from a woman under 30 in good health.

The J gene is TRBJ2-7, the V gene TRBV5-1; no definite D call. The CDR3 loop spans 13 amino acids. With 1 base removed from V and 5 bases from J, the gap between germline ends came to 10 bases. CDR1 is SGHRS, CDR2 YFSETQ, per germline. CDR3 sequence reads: CASSLRSLDEQYF. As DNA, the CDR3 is TGCGCCAGCAGCTTGAGAAGCCTTGACGAGCAGTACTTC.

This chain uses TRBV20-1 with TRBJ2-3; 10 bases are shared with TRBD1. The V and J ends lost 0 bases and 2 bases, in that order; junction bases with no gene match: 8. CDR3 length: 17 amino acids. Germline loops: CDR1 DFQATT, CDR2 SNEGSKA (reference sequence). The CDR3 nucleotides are TGCAGTGCTAGAGATCAGGACAGGGGGATTGTCACAGATACGCAGTATTTT. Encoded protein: CSARDQDRGIVTDTQYF.

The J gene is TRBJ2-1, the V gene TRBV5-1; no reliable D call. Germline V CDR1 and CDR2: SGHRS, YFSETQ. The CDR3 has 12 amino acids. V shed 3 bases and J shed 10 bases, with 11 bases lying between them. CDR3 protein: CASSSRFREQFF. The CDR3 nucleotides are TGCGCCAGCAGCTCCCGTTTTCGAGAGCAGTTCTTC.

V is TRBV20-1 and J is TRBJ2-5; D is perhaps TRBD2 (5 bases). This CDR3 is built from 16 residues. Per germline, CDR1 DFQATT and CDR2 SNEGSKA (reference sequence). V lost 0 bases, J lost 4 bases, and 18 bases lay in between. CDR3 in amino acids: CSARDPGWERLETQYF. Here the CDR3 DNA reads TGCAGTGCTAGAGATCCCGGGTGGGAGCGGTTAGAGACCCAGTACTTC.

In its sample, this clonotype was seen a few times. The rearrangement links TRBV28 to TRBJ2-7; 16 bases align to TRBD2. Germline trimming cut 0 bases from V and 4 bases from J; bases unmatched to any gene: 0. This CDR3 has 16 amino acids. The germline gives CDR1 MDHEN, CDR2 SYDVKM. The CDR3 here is CASSLWGLAGGYEQYF. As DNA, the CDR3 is TGTGCCAGCAGTTTATGGGGACTAGCGGGAGGGTACGAGCAGTACTTC.

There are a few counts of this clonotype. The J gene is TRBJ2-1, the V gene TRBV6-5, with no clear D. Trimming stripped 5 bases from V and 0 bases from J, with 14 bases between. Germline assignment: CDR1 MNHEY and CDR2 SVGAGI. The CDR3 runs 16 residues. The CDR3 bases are TGTGCCAGCAGTCCAAGACGGAAGAGCTCCTACAATGAGCAGTTCTTC. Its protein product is CASSPRRKSSYNEQFF.

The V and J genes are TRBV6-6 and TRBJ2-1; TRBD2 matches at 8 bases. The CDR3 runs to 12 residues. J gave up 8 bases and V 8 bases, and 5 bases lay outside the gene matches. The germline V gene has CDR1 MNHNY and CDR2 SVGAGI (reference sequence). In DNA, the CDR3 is TGTGCCAGCGGGACTAGTGTTTATGAGCAGTTCTTC. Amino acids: CASGTSVYEQFF.